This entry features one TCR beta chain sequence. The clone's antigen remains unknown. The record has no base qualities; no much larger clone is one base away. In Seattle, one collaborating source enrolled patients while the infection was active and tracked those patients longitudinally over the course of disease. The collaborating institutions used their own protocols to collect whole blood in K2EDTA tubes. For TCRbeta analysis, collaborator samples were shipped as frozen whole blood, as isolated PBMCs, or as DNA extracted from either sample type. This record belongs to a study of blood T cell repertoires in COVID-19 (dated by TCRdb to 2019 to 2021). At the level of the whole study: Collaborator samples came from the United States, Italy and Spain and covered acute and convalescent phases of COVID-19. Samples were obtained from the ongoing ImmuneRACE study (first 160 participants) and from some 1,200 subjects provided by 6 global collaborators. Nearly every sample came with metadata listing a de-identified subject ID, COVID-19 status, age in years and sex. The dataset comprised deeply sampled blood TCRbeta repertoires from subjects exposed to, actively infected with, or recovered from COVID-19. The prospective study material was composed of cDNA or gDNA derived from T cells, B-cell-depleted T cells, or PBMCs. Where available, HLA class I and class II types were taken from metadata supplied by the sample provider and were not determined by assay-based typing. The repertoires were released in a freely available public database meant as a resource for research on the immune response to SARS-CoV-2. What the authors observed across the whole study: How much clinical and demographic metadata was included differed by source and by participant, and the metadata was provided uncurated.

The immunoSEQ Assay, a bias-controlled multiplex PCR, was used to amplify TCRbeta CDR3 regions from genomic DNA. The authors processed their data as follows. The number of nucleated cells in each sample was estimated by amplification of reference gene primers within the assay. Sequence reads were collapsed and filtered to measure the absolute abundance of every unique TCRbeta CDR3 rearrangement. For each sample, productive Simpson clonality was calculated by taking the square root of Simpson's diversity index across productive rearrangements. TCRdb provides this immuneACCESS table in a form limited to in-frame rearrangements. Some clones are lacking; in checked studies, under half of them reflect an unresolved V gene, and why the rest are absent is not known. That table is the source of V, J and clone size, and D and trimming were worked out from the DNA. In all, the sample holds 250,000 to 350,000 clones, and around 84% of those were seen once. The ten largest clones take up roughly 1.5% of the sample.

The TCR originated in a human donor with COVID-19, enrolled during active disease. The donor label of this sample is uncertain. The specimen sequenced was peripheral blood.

The CDR3 reads CASSIQREGLYEQYF. The nucleotide sequence is TGTGCCAGTAGTATCCAGCGGGAGGGCCTCTACGAGCAGTACTTC. The sequence is built from TRBV19 and TRBJ2-7, and 10 bases in between align with TRBD2. From its cysteine to its phenylalanine, the CDR3 spans 15 amino acids. The DNA shown is the 45-base CDR3, in frame from base 1. The germline V gene (reference sequence) gives CDR1 as LNHDA and CDR2 as SQIVND. Compared with germline, V lacks 3 bases and J lacks 3 bases; bases without a gene match: 5.